The rows below give T cell receptor beta chains drawn from one sample of a study of shared clonotypes between healthy human individuals. The table came from immunoSEQ multiplex PCR; TCRdb's copy has only in-frame clones and leaves some out. The repertoire includes about 670,000 clones, roughly 78% of them detected once, and roughly 1.8% sits in the top ten. Sequenced sample: memory CD4+ T cells sorted from blood. Receptor source: a woman aged 30 to 39 in good health. Each CDR3 is given with its conserved first and last residue. A D gene is named only where the DNA matches it firmly. Size is stated for part of the rows, as once, few or many counts, or as a class when the clone is expanded.

v_gene	d_gene	abundance	j_gene	CDR3nt	CDR3aa
TRBV2	-	-	TRBJ1-2	TGTGCCAGCACTCTTATTGGAGGTTTTGCCTATGGCTACACCTTC	CASTLIGGFAYGYTF
TRBV19	-	-	TRBJ1-1	TGTGCCAGTAGCCCCGGAGCAGGGGTGGTCACTGAAGCTTTCTTT	CASSPGAGVVTEAFF
TRBV11-2	TRBD2	-	TRBJ2-7	TGTGCCAGCAGCTTACTTCTAGCGGGGCCCTACGAGCAGTACTTC	CASSLLLAGPYEQYF
TRBV6-1	TRBD1	-	TRBJ2-5	TGTGCCAGCACTAAGACAGGGGGGGCAGAGACCCAGTACTTC	CASTKTGGAETQYF
TRBV4-1	-	few	TRBJ1-1	TGCGCCAGCAGCCAAGATCCCGGGGTCACTGAAGCTTTCTTT	CASSQDPGVTEAFF
TRBV2	-	few	TRBJ1-3	TGTGCCAGCAGCCCTTTCACGGGGAGCTCTGGAAACACCATATATTTT	CASSPFTGSSGNTIYF
TRBV11-2	TRBD2	-	TRBJ2-3	TGTGCCAGCAGCTTAGGGACCCTAGCGGGGAGCACAGATACGCAGTATTTT	CASSLGTLAGSTDTQYF
TRBV5-1	-	-	TRBJ1-1	TGCGCCAGCAGCCTGGCGGGGGTTTCGATGAACACTGAAGCTTTCTTT	CASSLAGVSMNTEAFF
TRBV21-1	-	many	TRBJ2-7	TGTGCCAGCAGCGCCGGGGACGAGCAGTACTTC	CASSAGDEQYF
TRBV28	-	-	TRBJ2-6	TGTGCCAGCAGACCTACAGGGACCGGGGCCAACGTCCTGACTTTC	CASRPTGTGANVLTF
TRBV7-2	-	many	TRBJ1-4	TGTGCCAGCAGCTCAGGCGGGGGCACGGCTAATGAAAAACTGTTTTTT	CASSSGGGTANEKLFF
TRBV28	TRBD1	-	TRBJ1-1	TGTGCCAGCAGCCAAGCGGCAGGGGGCACGAACACTGAAGCTTTCTTT	CASSQAAGGTNTEAFF
TRBV6-5	TRBD2	-	TRBJ2-2	TGTGCCAGCAGTTATACGGGGGGGACGAACACCGGGGAGCTGTTTTTT	CASSYTGGTNTGELFF
TRBV7-8	TRBD2	-	TRBJ2-2	TGTGCCAGCAGCTTACGGGACTACACGAACACCGGGGAGCTGTTTTTT	CASSLRDYTNTGELFF
TRBV30	-	-	TRBJ2-2	TGTGCCTGGAGTGGGGGCTCACGCGCGAACACCGGGGAGCTGTTTTTT	CAWSGGSRANTGELFF
TRBV9	TRBD2	-	TRBJ2-7	TGTGCCAGCAGCATGACGACTAGCTTTGTCGAGCAGTACTTC	CASSMTTSFVEQYF
TRBV6-5	TRBD1	once	TRBJ1-2	TGTGCCAGCAGTTACTGGGACAGGGTCGGTGGCTACACCTTC	CASSYWDRVGGYTF
TRBV18	TRBD1	-	TRBJ1-2	TGTGCCAGCTCACCACGGACAGGCGTCTATGGCTACACCTTC	CASSPRTGVYGYTF
TRBV23-1	-	-	TRBJ2-7	TGCGCCAGCAGTCACCCGGGCCTCATCCAGACTACCCCTTCGGTCTACGAGCAGTACTTC	CASSHPGLIQTTPSVYEQYF
TRBV25-1	TRBD2	-	TRBJ2-5	TGTGCCAGCAGTGAAGGTACCAGCGGGGGGCAAGAGACCCAGTACTTC	CASSEGTSGGQETQYF
TRBV2	-	-	TRBJ1-1	TGTGCCAGCAGTGAGGGGGGAAGGGGTGGGAACACTGAAGCTTTCTTT	CASSEGGRGGNTEAFF
TRBV7-8	-	-	TRBJ2-1	TGTGCCAGCAGCTTAGCGCTAGGGCTAGCCAATGAGCAGTTCTTC	CASSLALGLANEQFF
TRBV28	TRBD1	-	TRBJ1-2	TGTGCCAGCCTTTACCGGGGGACAGGGTGGTATGGCTACACCTTC	CASLYRGTGWYGYTF
TRBV27	-	few	TRBJ2-4	TGTGCCAGCAGTTTTTCGGGGGCTGGAAACATTCAGTACTTC	CASSFSGAGNIQYF
TRBV29-1	-	-	TRBJ1-2	TGCAGCGTAGTAGCTCTTCATGGCTACACCTTC	CSVVALHGYTF
TRBV5-1	TRBD2	-	TRBJ2-5	TGCGCCAGCAGCGGACTAGTTGTGGCAGAGACCCAGTACTTC	CASSGLVVAETQYF
TRBV5-4	-	-	TRBJ1-2	TGTGCCAGCAGCTTGGCGTCCTTTAGCTACACCTTC	CASSLASFSYTF
TRBV28	-	-	TRBJ2-4	TGTGCAAGGGAATTTCGGGACATTCAGTACTTC	CAREFRDIQYF